These T cell receptor beta chains were read from a single sample in a study of T cell responses to AZD1222 COVID-19 vaccine. Sequencing used immunoSEQ multiplex PCR; TCRdb keeps in-frame clones, though not all of them. Of roughly 72,000 clones listed, approximately 88% were seen once; the top ten hold 10%. Sequenced material: peripheral blood, taken 28 days after the second dose of the MenACWY control vaccine. These receptors were collected from an adult who received the MenACWY meningococcal vaccine as a control. Each CDR3 is given with its conserved first and last residue. A D gene is named only where the DNA matches it firmly. Clone size is stated in some rows and not others, as once, few, many or a class when expanded.

len: 15
d_gene: NA
j_gene: TRBJ1-2
abundance: few
v_gene: TRBV9
CDR3aa: CASSPTLSAGYGYTF
CDR3nt: TGTGCCAGCAGCCCTACCCTATCAGCAGGCTATGGCTACACCTTC

len: 15
d_gene: NA
j_gene: TRBJ2-1
abundance: NA
v_gene: TRBV6-2/TRBV6-3
CDR3aa: CASSYRRGSDNEQFF
CDR3nt: TGTGCCAGCAGTTACAGGAGGGGGAGCGACAATGAGCAGTTCTTC

len: 14
d_gene: NA
j_gene: TRBJ1-1
abundance: NA
v_gene: TRBV3-1/TRBV3-2
CDR3aa: CASSRGHSNTEAFF
CDR3nt: TGTGCCAGCAGCCGCGGACATAGTAACACTGAAGCTTTCTTT

len: 11
d_gene: NA
j_gene: TRBJ1-1
abundance: NA
v_gene: TRBV14
CDR3aa: CASSPGGEAFF
CDR3nt: TGTGCCAGCAGCCCAGGAGGTGAAGCTTTCTTT

len: 11
d_gene: NA
j_gene: TRBJ1-2
abundance: NA
v_gene: TRBV12-5
CDR3aa: CASVWGYGYTF
CDR3nt: TGTGCTAGTGTTTGGGGCTATGGCTACACCTTC

len: 15
d_gene: NA
j_gene: TRBJ1-4
abundance: NA
v_gene: TRBV4-3
CDR3aa: CASSQDLGRDEKLFF
CDR3nt: TGCGCCAGCAGCCAAGATCTGGGCAGGGATGAAAAACTGTTTTTT

len: 13
d_gene: NA
j_gene: TRBJ2-3
abundance: NA
v_gene: TRBV12-5
CDR3aa: CASVVPGTDTQYF
CDR3nt: TGTGCTAGTGTCGTACCCGGGACAGATACGCAGTATTTT

len: 15
d_gene: TRBD1
j_gene: TRBJ2-2
abundance: few
v_gene: TRBV28
CDR3aa: CASSLDREGSGELFF
CDR3nt: TGTGCCAGCAGTTTAGACAGGGAAGGATCCGGGGAGCTGTTTTTT

len: 12
d_gene: NA
j_gene: TRBJ1-5
abundance: NA
v_gene: TRBV19
CDR3aa: CASSLVNQPQHF
CDR3nt: TGTGCCAGTAGTTTGGTTAATCAGCCCCAGCATTTT

len: 15
d_gene: NA
j_gene: TRBJ1-6
abundance: NA
v_gene: TRBV4-2
CDR3aa: CASSQTQGLNSPLHF
CDR3nt: TGTGCCAGCAGCCAAACTCAAGGGCTTAATTCACCCCTCCACTTT

len: 16
d_gene: TRBD1
j_gene: TRBJ1-3
abundance: few
v_gene: TRBV28
CDR3aa: CASSYTGQGVGNTIYF
CDR3nt: TGTGCCAGCAGTTATACGGGACAGGGGGTAGGGAACACCATATATTTT

len: 14
d_gene: NA
j_gene: TRBJ2-7
abundance: NA
v_gene: TRBV7-9
CDR3aa: CASSPRPSSYEQYF
CDR3nt: TGTGCCAGCAGCCCACGCCCCAGCTCCTACGAGCAGTACTTC

len: 12
d_gene: NA
j_gene: TRBJ2-7
abundance: NA
v_gene: TRBV2
CDR3aa: CASLWAAYEQYF
CDR3nt: TGTGCCAGCCTTTGGGCAGCTTACGAGCAGTACTTC

len: 15
d_gene: TRBD1
j_gene: TRBJ1-4
abundance: NA
v_gene: TRBV7-9
CDR3aa: CASSLRGTGPEKLFF
CDR3nt: TGTGCCAGCAGCTTAAGGGGGACAGGGCCCGAAAAACTGTTTTTT

len: 12
d_gene: NA
j_gene: TRBJ1-4
abundance: NA
v_gene: TRBV6-2/TRBV6-3
CDR3aa: CASSFSNEKLFF
CDR3nt: TGTGCCAGCAGTTTTTCTAATGAAAAACTGTTTTTT

len: 15
d_gene: TRBD1
j_gene: TRBJ1-5
abundance: NA
v_gene: TRBV6-5
CDR3aa: CASAPYRDRVQPQHF
CDR3nt: TGTGCCAGCGCCCCATACCGGGACAGGGTTCAGCCCCAGCATTTT

len: 17
d_gene: NA
j_gene: TRBJ1-4
abundance: few
v_gene: TRBV28
CDR3aa: CASSPNPGRGYNEKLFF
CDR3nt: TGTGCCAGCAGCCCCAACCCGGGGCGGGGGTACAATGAAAAACTGTTTTTT

len: 13
d_gene: NA
j_gene: TRBJ1-1
abundance: once
v_gene: TRBV12-3/TRBV12-4
CDR3aa: CASRDPGPPEAFF
CDR3nt: TGTGCCAGCAGGGACCCGGGGCCCCCTGAAGCTTTCTTT

len: 15
d_gene: NA
j_gene: TRBJ1-4
abundance: NA
v_gene: TRBV15
CDR3aa: CATSRDLTTNEKLFF
CDR3nt: TGTGCCACCAGCAGAGACCTAACAACTAATGAAAAACTGTTTTTT

len: 16
d_gene: TRBD1
j_gene: TRBJ1-3
abundance: NA
v_gene: TRBV5-4
CDR3aa: CASSAGQGASGNTIYF
CDR3nt: TGTGCCAGCAGCGCCGGACAGGGTGCCTCTGGAAACACCATATATTTT

len: 14
d_gene: NA
j_gene: TRBJ1-2
abundance: NA
v_gene: TRBV6-5
CDR3aa: CASTEPGLSYGYTF
CDR3nt: TGTGCCAGCACCGAACCGGGCCTCAGCTATGGCTACACCTTC

len: 18
d_gene: NA
j_gene: TRBJ2-2
abundance: NA
v_gene: TRBV19
CDR3aa: CASGGAGEIILRAGELFF
CDR3nt: TGTGCCAGCGGTGGGGCAGGGGAAATTATTTTGAGAGCCGGGGAGCTGTTTTTT

len: 15
d_gene: TRBD1
j_gene: TRBJ1-2
abundance: few
v_gene: TRBV4-2
CDR3aa: CASSQRTGDLDGYTF
CDR3nt: TGTGCCAGCAGCCAACGGACAGGGGATCTTGATGGCTACACCTTC

len: 13
d_gene: TRBD1
j_gene: TRBJ2-1
abundance: NA
v_gene: TRBV6-5
CDR3aa: CASSAIQGSEQFF
CDR3nt: TGTGCCAGCAGCGCCATACAGGGGTCTGAGCAGTTCTTC

len: 11
d_gene: NA
j_gene: TRBJ2-1
abundance: NA
v_gene: TRBV20-1
CDR3aa: CSALRTDKGFF
CDR3nt: TGCAGTGCTTTGAGAACGGACAAAGGGTTCTTC

len: 14
d_gene: NA
j_gene: TRBJ2-7
abundance: NA
v_gene: TRBV7-9
CDR3aa: CASSLGSGSYEQYF
CDR3nt: TGTGCCAGCAGCTTAGGTTCAGGGTCCTACGAGCAGTACTTC